The 30 T cell receptor beta chains presented below share a single source sample, sequenced in a study of CD8+ T cells in alopecia areata. The treatment: oral pan-JAK inhibitor, 5-10 mg twice daily. Reverse transcribed after extraction, RNA yielded cDNA as the sequencing template. Measured with immunoSEQ multiplex PCR; TCRdb has only the in-frame clones, and not every one. In the table there are about 180,000 clones, 51% of which are singletons. Sequencing was performed on CD8+ T cells sorted from blood, taken around week 54, from a patient treated with tofacitinib. Receptors originate from a human donor with alopecia areata.

This clone appeared a few times. The CDR3 DNA follows: TGTGCCAGCAGCTTCGCCGACTCCTACGAGCAGTACTTC. It translates to CASSFADSYEQYF. This chain links TRBV7-9 with TRBJ2-7; D unclear. CDR3 length: 13 amino acids. Germline V CDR1 and CDR2: SEHNR, FQNEAQ (reference sequence). V shed 3 bases and J shed 0 bases, with 6 bases lying between them.

The V call is TRBV9, the J call TRBJ2-1; 8 bases fit TRBD1. V shed 1 base, J shed 0 bases, and the junction held 3 bases outside the gene matches. The CDR3 covers 16 residues. From germline, CDR1 is SGDLS and CDR2 YYNGEE. CDR3 bases: TGTGCCAGCAGCGTACTGGGACAGGTCTCCTACAATGAGCAGTTCTTC. It codes for CASSVLGQVSYNEQFF.

Remarks on this clone: This sample includes further DNA sequences coding for the same CDR3. V usage is TRBV30 and J usage is TRBJ2-7; D unclear. V lost 0 bases and J 4 bases, leaving 4 bases between the germline ends. This CDR3 has 11 residues. Per the germline V gene, CDR1 is GTSNPN and CDR2 is SVGIG (reference sequence). DNA of the CDR3: TGTGCCTGGAGTGTACGATACGAGCAGTACTTC. The encoded protein is CAWSVRYEQYF. Complete variable domain (other parts from reference TRBV30 and TRBJ2-7): SQTIHQWPATLVQPVGSPLSLECTVEGTSNPNLYWYRQAAGRGLQLLFYSVGIGQISSEVPQNLSASRPQDRQFILSSKKLLLSDSGFYLCAWSVRYEQYFGPGTRLTVT.

The chain uses TRBV12-5 and TRBJ1-5; no clear D. Trimming took off 3 bases at V and 2 bases at J, with 23 bases between the two ends. This CDR3 spans 19 amino acids. CDR1 and CDR2 from the germline V gene are LGHNT and FRNRAP. The DNA of the CDR3 is TGTGCTAGTGGTTTAGTCCGGGAGGCCCTTTATGGCGGCAATCAGCCCCAGCATTTT. It yields the protein CASGLVREALYGGNQPQHF.

In this sample, this clone turned up a few times. The rearrangement links TRBV13 to TRBJ2-7; 11 positions agree with TRBD1. J lost 3 bases, V lost 6 bases, and 7 bases had no gene match. Looked up from germline, CDR1 is PRHDT and CDR2 is FYEKMQ (reference sequence). This CDR3 has 15 residues. Here the CDR3 reads CASSVVGQGDYEQYF. The CDR3 coding sequence is TGTGCCAGCAGTGTTGTGGGACAGGGGGACTACGAGCAGTACTTC. The full variable domain, completed using reference TRBV13 and TRBJ2-7, is AAGVIQSPRHLIKEKRETATLKCYPIPRHDTVYWYQQGPGQDPQFLISFYEKMQSDKGSIPDRFSAQQFSDYHSELNMSSLELGDSALYFCASSVVGQGDYEQYFGPGTRLTVT.

This clone was recorded a few times. The J gene is TRBJ1-3, the V gene TRBV6-5, with D unresolved. Germline CDR1 and CDR2: MNHEY and SVGAGI. The CDR3 is 13 residues long. V was shortened by 0 bases and J by 0 bases, with 0 bases between the two germline ends. DNA of the CDR3: TGTGCCAGCAGTTACTCCTCTGGAAACACCATATATTTT. This translates into CASSYSSGNTIYF.

The chain combines TRBV5-1 with TRBJ1-6, with D possibly TRBD1 on 5 matching bases. The CDR3 is made up of 14 amino acids. Germline V gives CDR1 SGHRS, CDR2 YFSETQ. The V and J ends lost 0 bases and 7 bases respectively, with 8 bases between them. The CDR3 nucleotides are TGCGCCAGCAGCTTGGGAGGGGCAAATTCACCCCTCCACTTT. Its translation is CASSLGGANSPLHF.

This chain joins TRBV13 and TRBJ1-1; the match to TRBD1 covers 9 bases. This CDR3 contains 13 residues. V shed 5 bases and J 11 bases; nucleotides not matched to a gene: 9. Germline V gene data show CDR1 as PRHDT and CDR2 as FYEKMQ (reference sequence). The CDR3 DNA follows: TGTGCCAGCAGCCCTGACAGGGGGACGAATGCTTTCTTT. It specifies CASSPDRGTNAFF. Combining the CDR3 with reference TRBV13 and TRBJ1-1 gives the whole variable domain AAGVIQSPRHLIKEKRETATLKCYPIPRHDTVYWYQQGPGQDPQFLISFYEKMQSDKGSIPDRFSAQQFSDYHSELNMSSLELGDSALYFCASSPDRGTNAFFGQGTRLTVV.

The chain joins TRBV7-2 to TRBJ2-5, with D hard to call. This CDR3 region has 14 residues. Deletions cut 2 bases from V and 4 bases from J, with 11 bases between. Germline values: CDR1 SGHTA, CDR2 FQGNSA. The CDR3 loop reads CASSLSGRIETQYF. The CDR3 nucleotides are TGTGCCAGCAGCTTATCTGGTAGGATAGAGACCCAGTACTTC.

V usage is TRBV9 and J usage is TRBJ2-5; D is possibly TRBD1 (6 bases). V lost 7 bases and J lost 4, with 14 bases in between. The CDR3 has 13 residues. Germline V gives CDR1 SGDLS, CDR2 YYNGEE. CDR3 sequence (DNA): TGTGCCAGCGGTACAGGGTGGGGAGAGACCCAGTACTTC. As protein: CASGTGWGETQYF.

The chain joins TRBV29-1 to TRBJ2-3; D may correspond to TRBD1 or TRBD2 (5 bases each). Trimming pared 7 bases from V and 2 bases from J, leaving 10 bases between. The CDR3 is 12 residues long. Per germline, CDR1 SQVTM and CDR2 ANQGSEA. CDR3 nucleotides: TGCAGCGCAGAGGGGATCACAGATACGCAGTATTTT. Residues: CSAEGITDTQYF.

The CDR3 bases are TGCGCCAGCAGTGAGACAGGGGTCGGGGAGCAGTACTTC. It yields the protein CASSETGVGEQYF. The V call is TRBV10-1, the J call TRBJ2-7, with 7 nucleotides matching TRBD1. Germline V gene lookup returns CDR1 WNHNN and CDR2 SYGVQD (reference sequence). The length of the CDR3 is 13 residues. V trimming: 2 bases; J trimming: 7 bases; junction bases outside the gene matches: 5.

This clone turned up a few times. The chain carries TRBV7-9 and TRBJ2-2, with D perhaps matching TRBD1 (5 bases). The V gene lost 7 bases and the J gene lost 0 bases, with 12 bases spanning the gap. CDR3 length: 15 residues. CDR1 is SEHNR and CDR2 is FQNEAQ in the germline V gene (reference sequence). CDR3 nucleotide sequence: TGTGCCAGCATCCAAGGGGTCGCGAACACCGGGGAGCTGTTTTTT. Amino acid sequence: CASIQGVANTGELFF.

The chain joins TRBV7-6 to TRBJ2-2; TRBD1 is a possible D gene (5 bases). This CDR3 is 16 amino acids long. The V and J ends lost 2 bases and 5 bases respectively, with 15 bases between them. Germline loops: CDR1 SGHVS, CDR2 FNYEAQ. The CDR3: CASSLSGRAGTGELFF. The CDR3 region has the DNA TGTGCCAGCAGCTTATCGGGCAGGGCAGGGACCGGGGAGCTGTTTTTT.

This clone was counted a few times. This chain joins TRBV2 and TRBJ1-6; tentatively, D is TRBD1 (5 bases). V was pared by 3 bases and J by 0 bases, with 9 bases between. Germline loops: CDR1 SNHLY, CDR2 FYNNEI. The length of the CDR3 is 16 residues. The CDR3 coding sequence is TGTGCCAGCAGTGAGGGACGGGGCTCCTATAATTCACCCCTCCACTTT. Translation: CASSEGRGSYNSPLHF.

The chain recombines TRBV29-1 with TRBJ2-3, with a tentative D call TRBD2 (5 bases). The V gene's germline CDR1 is SQVTM and CDR2 ANQGSEA. This CDR3 spans 11 amino acids. V was trimmed by 6 bases and J by 5 bases, leaving 9 bases between them. The CDR3 protein is CSVARGDTQYF. The CDR3 nucleotides read TGCAGCGTCGCTCGGGGAGATACGCAGTATTTT.

The rearrangement links TRBV6-5 to TRBJ2-7; D not resolved. CDR1 MNHEY and CDR2 SVGAGI come from the germline V gene. The CDR3 is 15 residues long. With 3 bases removed from V and 0 bases from J, the gap between germline ends came to 12 bases. CDR3 region: CASSYGQVHSYEQYF. The CDR3 nucleotides read TGTGCCAGCAGTTATGGGCAGGTTCACTCCTACGAGCAGTACTTC.

V gene TRBV30 combines with J gene TRBJ1-2; 7 bases are a match to TRBD1. The V gene end was trimmed by 8 bases and the J gene end by 1 base; junction bases not matched to a gene: 10. The CDR3 is 14 residues long. CDR1 GTSNPN and CDR2 SVGIG come from the germline V gene (reference sequence). CDR3 nucleotide sequence: TGTGCCCGCTCCACGGGACAGATTAACTATGGCTACACCTTC. This encodes CARSTGQINYGYTF.

The V call is TRBV10-3, the J call TRBJ1-4; unclear D gene. The germline V gene encodes CDR1 ENHRY and CDR2 SYGVKD. V was shortened by 3 bases and J by 6 bases, with 8 bases between the two germline ends. The CDR3 consists of 13 residues. The CDR3 protein is CAISEGKDEKLFF. For the CDR3, the DNA is TGTGCCATCAGTGAAGGGAAAGATGAAAAACTGTTTTTT.

The gene calls are TRBV30 and TRBJ2-7; D may be TRBD2 (6 bases). Trimming removed 5 bases at V and 5 bases at J, with 19 bases between. Germline V gene sequence: CDR1 GTSNPN, CDR2 SVGIG (reference sequence). The CDR3 is made up of 14 amino acids. Here the CDR3 DNA reads TGTGCCTGGTGGACTAAGGGCGAAGGTGACGAGCAGTACTTC. Encoded protein: CAWWTKGEGDEQYF.

The rearrangement joins TRBV13 to TRBJ2-1, with D perhaps TRBD2 (5 bases). The V end was cut by 3 bases, the J end by 1 base, with 19 bases between. The CDR3 is 18 residues long. In germline, CDR1 is PRHDT, CDR2 FYEKMQ (reference sequence). CDR3 in DNA: TGTGCCAGCAGCTTCTACGAGGGCTGGGATTCGTCCTACAATGAGCAGTTCTTC. This sequence encodes CASSFYEGWDSSYNEQFF.

The chain links TRBV30 to TRBJ1-5; D not resolved. There are 13 residues in the CDR3. Trimming stripped 1 base from V and 4 bases from J, with 8 bases between. The germline gives CDR1 GTSNPN, CDR2 SVGIG (reference sequence). The CDR3 loop is CAWSAMGNQPQHF. DNA of the CDR3: TGTGCCTGGAGTGCGATGGGTAATCAGCCCCAGCATTTT. The variable domain in full, completed from reference TRBV30 and TRBJ1-5, reads SQTIHQWPATLVQPVGSPLSLECTVEGTSNPNLYWYRQAAGRGLQLLFYSVGIGQISSEVPQNLSASRPQDRQFILSSKKLLLSDSGFYLCAWSAMGNQPQHFGDGTRLSIL.

The chain uses TRBV29-1 and TRBJ2-3; 8 nucleotides line up with TRBD1. Per the germline V gene, CDR1 is SQVTM and CDR2 is ANQGSEA. Trimming removed 1 base from V and 1 base from J; junction bases left unmatched: 16. The CDR3 sequence is 19 residues long. The CDR3, as DNA: TGCAGCGTTGAAGGGCTTCGTCAGGGGGCCAACCTGGGCACAGATACGCAGTATTTT. This sequence encodes CSVEGLRQGANLGTDTQYF.

The J gene is TRBJ2-2, the V gene TRBV6-5, with TRBD2 identical over 9 bases. Germline loops: CDR1 MNHEY, CDR2 SVGAGI. This CDR3 region has 16 residues. The V gene end was trimmed by 0 bases and the J gene end by 2 bases; junction bases not matched to a gene: 1. In nucleotides, the CDR3 is TGTGCCAGCAGTTACTCTAGCGGGGGAAACACCGGGGAGCTGTTTTTT. It encodes CASSYSSGGNTGELFF.

This clone was picked up one time. The chain links TRBV6-5 to TRBJ1-2; D gene unclear. Germline V gene sequence: CDR1 MNHEY, CDR2 SVGAGI. Trimming removed 5 bases from V and 2 bases from J, with 12 bases in between. This CDR3 is 14 amino acids long. The CDR3 DNA reads as TGTGCCAGCAGTACATTGGACGGAAACTATGGCTACACCTTC. This codes for CASSTLDGNYGYTF.

This sequence joins TRBV4-1 and TRBJ2-1, with 9 nucleotides matching TRBD2. Trimming cost V 2 bases and J 5 bases; bases outside gene matches: 7. This CDR3 has 16 residues. Germline V gene data show CDR1 as MGHRA and CDR2 as YSYEKL. CDR3 nucleotide sequence: TGCGCCAGCAGCCAAATTAGCGGGGGTGAGGACAATGAGCAGTTCTTC. Translation: CASSQISGGEDNEQFF.

This chain connects TRBV11-2 to TRBJ1-2; weak D call: TRBD1 (5 bases). Trimming left V 1 base short and J 6 bases short, with 9 bases between. The germline CDR1 and CDR2 sequences are SGHAT and FQNNGV. The CDR3 has 13 amino acids. CDR3 bases: TGTGCCAGCAGCTTAGCGGGGGAAAATGGCTACACCTTC. It encodes CASSLAGENGYTF.

The CDR3 protein is CASSHAQGGYGYTF. CDR3 nucleotides: TGCGCCAGCAGCCACGCGCAGGGGGGCTATGGCTACACCTTC. The gene calls are TRBV4-1 and TRBJ1-2, with TRBD1 matching over 7 bases. Germline V gene sequence: CDR1 MGHRA, CDR2 YSYEKL. V trimming: 3 bases; J trimming: 4 bases; junction bases outside the gene matches: 5. The CDR3 has 14 amino acids.

The rearrangement links TRBV6-5 to TRBJ2-7; 7 nucleotides line up with TRBD1. Trimming removed 8 bases from V and 1 base from J; junction bases left unmatched: 5. The CDR3 extends over 13 amino acids. Germline lookup yields CDR1 MNHEY and CDR2 SVGAGI. The CDR3 sequence is CASHRQGSYEQYF. The DNA for the CDR3 is TGTGCCAGCCATCGACAGGGATCCTACGAGCAGTACTTC.

A remark on this clone: One base separates it from a far larger clone, so it is likely a read error. This chain links TRBV6-5 with TRBJ2-1; TRBD2 agrees at 12 bases. This CDR3 is built from 15 residues. CDR1 MNHEY and CDR2 SVGAGI come from the germline V gene. The CDR3 DNA reads as TGTGCCAGCAGTGACTCTAGCGGGGGGGCCAATGAGCAGTTCTTC. Its protein product is CASSDSSGGANEQFF.